Presented here are 11 T cell receptor beta chains from one specimen sequenced in a study of response to subunit inactivated influenza vaccine. TCRdb passed the RT-PCR reads through MiXCR, listing each CDR3 protein once. The profile covers about 520,000 distinct CDR3 sequences, with more than 7% appearing a single time and less than 15% taken by the ten largest. The material was PBMCs from blood, obtained less than 30 months after vaccination. These receptors all stem from a man aged 50-75 years who received an inactivated influenza vaccine.

V gene TRBV27 combines with J gene TRBJ1-1; TRBD1 agrees at 8 bases. In germline, CDR1 is MNHEY, CDR2 SMNVEV (reference sequence). Losses at the gene ends were 1 base for V and 1 base for J; bases not matched to a gene: 8. The CDR3 length is 17 residues. The CDR3 here is CASSLWGGQVGNTEAFF. CDR3 sequence (DNA): TGTGCCAGCAGTTTATGGGGGGGACAGGTTGGGAACACTGAAGCTTTCTTT.

The chain uses TRBV11-2 and TRBJ1-1; weak D call: TRBD1 (5 bases). The germline V gene has CDR1 SGHAT and CDR2 FQNNGV. V lost 4 bases, J lost 1 base, and 7 bases lay in between. This CDR3 spans 13 amino acids. CDR3 region: CASSSRENTEAFF. The DNA of the CDR3 is TGTGCCAGCAGCTCCAGGGAGAACACTGAAGCTTTCTTT.

At least ten counts were recorded for this clonotype. The chain joins TRBV3-1 to TRBJ2-7; D is possibly TRBD2 (5 bases). Germline CDR1 reads LGHDT; CDR2 reads YNNKEL (reference sequence). CDR3 length: 12 amino acids. V was cut by 4 bases and J by 5 bases, with 9 bases left in between. CDR3 coding DNA: TGTGCCAGCAGCCCTCCTAGCAACGAGCAGTACTTC. This encodes CASSPPSNEQYF.

The chain is built from TRBV6-6 and TRBJ1-5, with D possibly matching TRBD1 (6 bases). Germline CDR1 is MNHNY and CDR2 is SVGAGI (reference sequence). Trimming left V 7 bases short and J 5 bases short, with 9 bases between. The CDR3 spans 12 residues. The CDR3 DNA reads as TGTGCCAGCAAACAGGGTTATCAGCCCCAGCATTTT. This encodes CASKQGYQPQHF.

This clonotype was seen a handful of times. The chain carries TRBV5-1 and TRBJ2-7; 12 nucleotides align to TRBD2. The junction had 11 bases not matched to a gene; V was cut back by 1 base and J by 0 bases. The CDR3 runs to 19 residues. The germline V gene encodes CDR1 SGHRS and CDR2 YFSETQ. The CDR3 loop reads CASSLFGFGLAGTSYEQYF. The CDR3 bases are TGCGCCAGCAGCTTGTTTGGTTTCGGACTAGCGGGAACCTCCTACGAGCAGTACTTC.

A few counts support this clonotype. The chain joins TRBV12-3 or TRBV12-4 to TRBJ2-5; 7 nucleotides align to TRBD2. J lost 2 bases, V lost 5 bases, and 11 bases had no gene match. This CDR3 spans 16 amino acids. CDR3 nucleotides: TGTGCCAGCAGTCCTTTTAGCGGGCCGCTACAAGAGACCCAGTACTTC. It specifies CASSPFSGPLQETQYF.

This clonotype was seen a few times. This rearrangement joins TRBV20-1 to TRBJ2-1; TRBD2 aligns across 12 bases. CDR1 and CDR2 from the germline V gene are DFQATT and SNEGSKA (reference sequence). The CDR3 runs 19 residues. V shed 1 base, J shed 7 bases, and the junction held 17 bases outside the gene matches. CDR3 sequence reads: CSARAAHPGLAGLPNEQFF. CDR3 DNA sequence: TGCAGTGCTAGAGCCGCACACCCCGGACTAGCGGGGTTACCGAATGAGCAGTTCTTC.

This clonotype occurred a few times. The chain couples TRBV15 to TRBJ2-3; D uncertain. Trimming left V 8 bases short and J 2 bases short, with 8 bases between. Germline V gives CDR1 LNHNV, CDR2 YYDKDF (reference sequence). The CDR3 is 12 residues long. The CDR3 loop reads CATRQDTDTQYF. The CDR3 DNA sequence: TGTGCCACCCGGCAGGACACAGATACGCAGTATTTT. The full variable domain, in which reference TRBV15 and TRBJ2-3 provide the parts outside the CDR3, is DAMVIQNPRYQVTQFGKPVTLSCSQTLNHNVMYWYQQKSSQAPKLLFHYYDKDFNNEADTPDNFQSRRPNTSFCFLDIRSPGLGDTAMYLCATRQDTDTQYFGPGTRLTVL.

In DNA form, the CDR3 reads TGCGCCAGCAGCCAAGACTCGGTGGCCAACGTCCTGACTTTC. Translating gives CASSQDSVANVLTF. This sequence joins TRBV4-3 and TRBJ2-6; no clear D gene. The V end was cut by 0 bases, the J end by 6 bases, with 6 bases between. Germline V lookup: CDR1 LGHNA, CDR2 YSLEER. This CDR3 comprises 14 residues.

The table lists this clonotype with a few counts. The gene calls are TRBV10-3 and TRBJ1-4; no reliable D call. The CDR3 consists of 15 residues. Germline CDR1 and CDR2: ENHRY and SYGVKD. V was clipped by 2 bases and J by 2 bases, with 9 bases between them. CDR3 nucleotides: TGTGCCATCAGTGAGCGCGGTCCTACTAATGAAAAACTGTTTTTT. Residues: CAISERGPTNEKLFF.

In its sample, this clonotype was seen a few times. The rearrangement uses TRBV28 and TRBJ2-2; possible D gene TRBD1, 6 bases. Germline CDR1 reads MDHEN; CDR2 reads SYDVKM. The CDR3 runs to 17 residues. V lost 6 bases and J 1 base, leaving 18 bases between the germline ends. CDR3 sequence (DNA): TGTGCCAGCAGCCTATCCGGACAGTTCTTGAACACCGGGGAGCTGTTTTTT. Its translation is CASSLSGQFLNTGELFF.